The 28 T cell receptor beta chains presented below share a single source sample, sequenced in a study of cytomegalovirus exposure and HLA in healthy donors. The PCR employed 60 Vbeta primers together with 13 Jbeta primers. TCRdb keeps only in-frame clones here, not all; method: immunoSEQ multiplex PCR. The sample shows under 200,000 clones, roughly 79% of them seen only once. Specimen: PBMCs. The source of these receptors is a male donor in good health and CMV-seropositive.

The chain carries TRBV4-2 and TRBJ2-5; 10 nucleotides align to TRBD1. Germline V gene sequence: CDR1 LGHNA, CDR2 YNFKEQ. The CDR3 has 16 residues. Germline trimming cut 0 bases from V and 5 bases from J; bases unmatched to any gene: 6. The CDR3, as DNA: TGTGCCAGCAGCCAAGATCTCGACAGGGGGCTTGAGACCCAGTACTTC. Amino acid sequence: CASSQDLDRGLETQYF.

The gene calls are TRBV6-5 and TRBJ1-1; 11 bases are a match to TRBD1. The CDR3 contains 16 residues. V dropped 4 bases and J dropped 4; count of bases not matched to a gene: 8. The germline V gene has CDR1 MNHEY and CDR2 SVGAGI. CDR3 nucleotide sequence: TGTGCCAGCAGTTCGGACAGGGGGCCGTCGGGCACTGAAGCTTTCTTT. Translating it yields CASSSDRGPSGTEAFF.

This chain joins TRBV4-3 and TRBJ2-7; TRBD1 matches 9 bases. Losses at the gene ends were 6 bases for V and 2 bases for J; bases not matched to a gene: 5. Germline V gives CDR1 LGHNA, CDR2 YSLEER. This CDR3 contains 14 residues. The CDR3 loop reads CASRVRTGAYEQYF. The DNA of the CDR3 is TGCGCCAGCAGGGTTAGGACAGGGGCCTACGAGCAGTACTTC.

Only one count was recorded for this clone. The chain couples TRBV2 to TRBJ2-1, with 10 bases lining up with TRBD2. V gave up 6 bases and J gave up 7 bases; unmatched junction bases: 3. This CDR3 has 13 residues. CDR1 is SNHLY, CDR2 FYNNEI, per germline. CDR3 amino acids: CASRGLARNEQFF. The CDR3 region has the DNA TGTGCCAGCAGGGGACTAGCGAGAAATGAGCAGTTCTTC.

The rearrangement links TRBV15 to TRBJ2-3; a possible D gene is TRBD2 (6 bases). Germline lookup yields CDR1 LNHNV and CDR2 YYDKDF (reference sequence). V lost 0 bases, J lost 3 bases, and 10 bases lay in between. The CDR3 length is 15 residues. CDR3 amino acids: CATSRDLGGTDTQYF. CDR3 coding DNA: TGTGCCACCAGCAGAGATTTGGGGGGAACAGATACGCAGTATTTT. Full variable domain (missing parts from reference TRBV15 and TRBJ2-3): DAMVIQNPRYQVTQFGKPVTLSCSQTLNHNVMYWYQQKSSQAPKLLFHYYDKDFNNEADTPDNFQSRRPNTSFCFLDIRSPGLGDTAMYLCATSRDLGGTDTQYFGPGTRLTVL.

This clone is deemed medium-sized. The chain is built from TRBV11-2 and TRBJ1-2, with 11 nucleotides matching TRBD1. The CDR3 runs to 13 residues. V was pared by 3 bases and J by 6 bases, with 0 bases of the junction left unmatched. CDR1 SGHAT and CDR2 FQNNGV come from the germline V gene. The CDR3 loop is CASSLDRGHGYTF. The CDR3 DNA reads as TGTGCCAGCAGCTTGGACAGGGGGCATGGCTACACCTTC.

The rearrangement uses TRBV6-6 and TRBJ1-5, with D possibly being TRBD1 (5 bases). The V end was cut by 6 bases, the J end by 5 bases, with 5 bases between. The length of the CDR3 is 11 residues. Germline CDR1 reads MNHNY; CDR2 reads SVGAGI (reference sequence). The CDR3 region has the DNA TGTGCCAGCAGACAGGATCAGCCCCAGCATTTT. Residues: CASRQDQPQHF.

The chain has TRBV11-2 and TRBJ1-3; 10 bases map to TRBD1. Germline CDR1 reads SGHAT; CDR2 reads FQNNGV. Unmatched junction bases numbered 5, after V lost 4 bases and J lost 2 bases. This CDR3 has 16 amino acids. Here the CDR3 DNA reads TGTGCCAGCAGCTCTCGGACAGGGGGAACTGGAAACACCATATATTTT. This translates into CASSSRTGGTGNTIYF.

This clone was found once. The J gene is TRBJ1-4, the V gene TRBV19; D is possibly TRBD1 (5 bases). Looked up from germline, CDR1 is LNHDA and CDR2 is SQIVND (reference sequence). This CDR3 comprises 13 residues. The V gene lost 4 bases and the J gene lost 11 bases, with 14 bases spanning the gap. The DNA for the CDR3 is TGTGCCAGTAGTAACCGGGGGTTGCGGAAACTGTTTTTT. Its translation is CASSNRGLRKLFF.

This clone was seen once. V and J are TRBV6-1 and TRBJ2-1; 11 bases line up with TRBD1. Trimming took 2 bases from V and 7 from J; bases not matched to a gene: 7. The CDR3 contains 16 residues. Per the germline V gene, CDR1 is MNHNS and CDR2 is SASEGT. In nucleotides, the CDR3 is TGTGCCAGCAGTGAACTTTGGGGACAGGGGGTGAATGAGCAGTTCTTC. Amino acid sequence: CASSELWGQGVNEQFF.

V is TRBV19 and J is TRBJ1-2; 8 bases are shared with TRBD1. Germline-derived CDR1 and CDR2 are LNHDA and SQIVND (reference sequence). J lost 3 bases, V lost 6 bases, and 9 bases had no gene match. The CDR3 runs 15 residues. CDR3 protein: CASSPGQGAYYGYTF. In nucleotides, the CDR3 is TGTGCCAGTAGCCCCGGGCAGGGGGCTTACTATGGCTACACCTTC.

V and J are TRBV4-3 and TRBJ1-3; unclear D gene. Germline CDR1 reads LGHNA; CDR2 reads YSLEER. Trimming pared 0 bases from V and 4 bases from J, leaving 7 bases between. This CDR3 contains 14 residues. CDR3 residues: CASSQDLEGNTIYF. The CDR3 DNA is TGCGCCAGCAGCCAAGATCTTGAGGGAAACACCATATATTTT.

The chain couples TRBV5-1 to TRBJ1-5, with D perhaps TRBD1 (5 bases). Germline V gene sequence: CDR1 SGHRS, CDR2 YFSETQ. The CDR3 contains 15 residues. V lost 0 bases and J 0 bases, leaving 7 bases between the germline ends. The CDR3 DNA follows: TGCGCCAGCAGCTTGGCAGGGTATAGCAATCAGCCCCAGCATTTT. It translates to CASSLAGYSNQPQHF.

J is TRBJ1-2 and V is TRBV9, with a weak D call TRBD1 (6 bases). The V gene lost 4 bases and the J gene lost 3 bases, with 19 bases spanning the gap. Germline assignment: CDR1 SGDLS and CDR2 YYNGEE. This CDR3 is built from 16 residues. In DNA, the CDR3 is TGTGCCAGCAGCCCCCTCTTCAGGGGCGCTGACTATGGCTACACCTTC. Its protein is CASSPLFRGADYGYTF.

About this clone itself: Germline and junction disagree at one end, which may indicate a read error. The V and J genes are TRBV7-9 and TRBJ2-5, with 7 nucleotides matching TRBD2. Germline V gives CDR1 SEHNR, CDR2 FQNEAQ (reference sequence). The CDR3 has 12 amino acids. CDR3 DNA: TGTGCCAGCAGCTTCCCGGCGGGGGTGCTAGACTTC. It specifies CASSFPAGVLDF.

This clone occurred once. This rearrangement joins TRBV11-1 to TRBJ2-1; 8 bases fit TRBD1. Per germline, CDR1 SGHAT and CDR2 FQDESV (reference sequence). J was trimmed by 3 bases and V by 6 bases; bases with no gene match: 4. The CDR3 is 14 residues long. The CDR3 region is CASRGTGYYNEQFF. The CDR3 DNA sequence: TGTGCCAGCAGGGGGACAGGCTACTACAATGAGCAGTTCTTC.

This chain uses TRBV5-1 with TRBJ2-7, with TRBD2 matching 14 bases. V was pared by 5 bases and J by 0 bases, with 4 bases of the junction left unmatched. Germline-derived CDR1 and CDR2 are SGHRS and YFSETQ. This CDR3 is 16 amino acids long. CDR3 loop: CASRSGLAGGSYEQYF. DNA of the CDR3: TGCGCCAGCAGATCCGGACTAGCGGGGGGCTCCTACGAGCAGTACTTC.

The rearrangement links TRBV4-1 to TRBJ1-6, with D hard to call. The CDR3 runs to 18 residues. V was clipped by 0 bases and J by 0 bases, with 12 bases between them. Germline V gene sequence: CDR1 MGHRA, CDR2 YSYEKL. CDR3 protein: CASSQEGGFSSYNSPLHF. The DNA for the CDR3 is TGCGCCAGCAGCCAAGAGGGAGGTTTTAGCTCCTATAATTCACCCCTCCACTTT.

The chain combines TRBV5-4 with TRBJ2-7; TRBD1 agrees at 9 bases. Germline CDR1 SGHNT, CDR2 YYREEE (reference sequence). The J segment lost 1 base and the V segment lost 3 bases, leaving 5 bases of the junction unmatched. The CDR3 totals 15 residues. In DNA, the CDR3 is TGTGCCAGCAGCTACCGGGACAGGGATTCCTACGAGCAGTACTTC. Protein sequence: CASSYRDRDSYEQYF.

This clone was seen more than once but under ten times. The CDR3 loop is CASSGRSTGTEAFF. The CDR3 coding sequence is TGTGCCAGCAGCGGACGGTCGACGGGGACTGAAGCTTTCTTT. The gene calls are TRBV5-4 and TRBJ1-1; D ambiguous. CDR1 is SGHNT and CDR2 is YYREEE in the germline V gene (reference sequence). CDR3 length: 14 amino acids. V was clipped by 4 bases and J by 5 bases, with 15 bases between them. The complete variable domain, with remaining parts taken from reference TRBV5-4 and TRBJ1-1, reads ETGVTQSPTHLIKTRGQQVTLRCSSQSGHNTVSWYQQALGQGPQFIFQYYREEENGRGNFPPRFSGLQFPNYSSELNVNALELDDSALYLCASSGRSTGTEAFFGQGTRLTVV.

This clone came up once. The chain combines TRBV5-6 with TRBJ2-2, with 9 bases lining up with TRBD2. Germline trimming cut 0 bases from V and 4 bases from J; bases unmatched to any gene: 4. CDR3 length: 16 amino acids. CDR1 SGHDT and CDR2 YYEEEE come from the germline V gene. In DNA, the CDR3 is TGTGCCAGCAGCTTGGCCTTGCGGGGGGGCACCGGGGAGCTGTTTTTT. Residues: CASSLALRGGTGELFF. Variable domain in full (rest from reference TRBV5-6 and TRBJ2-2): DAGVTQSPTHLIKTRGQQVTLRCSPKSGHDTVSWYQQALGQGPQFIFQYYEEEERQRGNFPDRFSGHQFPNYSSELNVNALLLGDSALYLCASSLALRGGTGELFFGEGSRLTVL.

This clone was counted a single time. The chain joins TRBV30 to TRBJ2-1; 13 bases map to TRBD2. The CDR3 spans 14 residues. Losses at the gene ends were 4 bases for V and 4 bases for J; bases not matched to a gene: 1. CDR1 GTSNPN and CDR2 SVGIG come from the germline V gene (reference sequence). CDR3 coding DNA: TGTGCCTGGAAACTAGCGGGGGGGTACAATGAGCAGTTCTTC. It encodes CAWKLAGGYNEQFF.

The rearrangement uses TRBV19 and TRBJ1-5; no reliable D call. With 1 base removed from V and 6 bases from J, the gap between germline ends came to 13 bases. From germline, CDR1 is LNHDA and CDR2 SQIVND (reference sequence). The CDR3 runs to 15 residues. CDR3 nucleotide sequence: TGTGCCAGTAGTATAGGTTCGGGGTACGGTCAGCCCCAGCATTTT. Translation: CASSIGSGYGQPQHF.

The rearrangement uses TRBV7-3 and TRBJ2-3; 9 bases are shared with TRBD2. The V segment lost 0 bases and the J segment 0 bases; nucleotides outside the gene matches: 7. Germline CDR1 is SGHTA and CDR2 is FQGTGA. The CDR3 is 18 amino acids. In DNA form, the CDR3 reads TGTGCCAGCAGCTTAACTAGCGGGGGTTCGTTGAGCACAGATACGCAGTATTTT. Translated: CASSLTSGGSLSTDTQYF.

CDR3 sequence: CASSEWGDSTDTQYF. Written as DNA, the CDR3 is TGTGCCAGCAGTGAATGGGGGGATTCCACAGATACGCAGTATTTT. The V call is TRBV2, the J call TRBJ2-3, with a possible D match to TRBD2 (6 bases). Germline CDR1 and CDR2: SNHLY and FYNNEI. Deletions cut 2 bases from V and 2 bases from J, with 11 bases between. The CDR3 contains 15 residues. The full variable domain, completed using reference TRBV2 and TRBJ2-3, is EPEVTQTPSHQVTQMGQEVILRCVPISNHLYFYWYRQILGQKVEFLVSFYNNEISEKSEIFDDQFSVERPDGSNFTLKIRSTKLEDSAMYFCASSEWGDSTDTQYFGPGTRLTVL.

This clone was recorded a few times. The V call is TRBV9, the J call TRBJ1-1; TRBD1 might be the D (6 bases). This CDR3 is built from 14 residues. The V gene lost 3 bases and the J gene lost 1 base, with 10 bases spanning the gap. Germline-derived CDR1 and CDR2 are SGDLS and YYNGEE. The CDR3 region is CASSAGHPNTEAFF. The CDR3 region has the DNA TGTGCCAGCAGCGCGGGACACCCGAACACTGAAGCTTTCTTT.

As regards this clone: Sequence at one end of the junction differs from germline and may be a read error. The chain employs TRBV7-9 and TRBJ1-5; 10 bases match TRBD1. The CDR3 loop spans 15 amino acids. In germline, CDR1 is SEHNR, CDR2 FQNEAQ (reference sequence). The CDR3 DNA sequence: TGTTCCAGCAGTCCTCCCGGGACAGGGGTTCAGCCCCAGCATTTT. Translation gives CSSSPPGTGVQPQHF.

In the case of this clone: An end of the junction does not agree with germline; a read error may underlie this. V usage is TRBV5-4 and J usage is TRBJ2-5; TRBD2 might be the D (7 bases). Looked up from germline, CDR1 is SGHNT and CDR2 is YYREEE (reference sequence). This CDR3 spans 13 amino acids. The CDR3 region has the DNA TGTGCCGGCAGCTTGGGAGGGGGTGAGACCCAGTACTTC. This codes for CAGSLGGGETQYF.